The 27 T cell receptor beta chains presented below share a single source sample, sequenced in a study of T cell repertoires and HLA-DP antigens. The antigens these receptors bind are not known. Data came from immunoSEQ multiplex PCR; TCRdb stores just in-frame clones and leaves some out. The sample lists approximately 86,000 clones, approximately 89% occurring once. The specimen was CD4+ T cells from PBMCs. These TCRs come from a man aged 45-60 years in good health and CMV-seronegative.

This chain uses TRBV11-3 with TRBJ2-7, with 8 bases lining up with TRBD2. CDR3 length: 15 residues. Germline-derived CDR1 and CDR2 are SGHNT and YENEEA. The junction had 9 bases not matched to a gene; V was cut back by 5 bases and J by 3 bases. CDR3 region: CASSPFGGADYEQYF. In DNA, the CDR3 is TGTGCCAGCAGCCCCTTCGGGGGGGCTGACTACGAGCAGTACTTC.

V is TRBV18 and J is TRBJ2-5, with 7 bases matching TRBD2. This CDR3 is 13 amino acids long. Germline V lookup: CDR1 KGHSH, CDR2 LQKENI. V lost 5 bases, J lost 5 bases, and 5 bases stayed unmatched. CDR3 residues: CASSTEGGETQYF. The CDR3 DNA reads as TGTGCCAGCTCAACAGAGGGAGGGGAGACCCAGTACTTC.

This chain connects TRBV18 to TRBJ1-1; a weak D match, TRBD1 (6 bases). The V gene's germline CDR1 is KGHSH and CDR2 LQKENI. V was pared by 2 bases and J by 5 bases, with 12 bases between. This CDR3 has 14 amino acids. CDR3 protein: CASSPSGVRTEAFF. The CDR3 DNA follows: TGTGCCAGCTCACCATCAGGGGTACGGACTGAAGCTTTCTTT. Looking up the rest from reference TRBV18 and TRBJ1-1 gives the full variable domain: NAGVMQNPRHLVRRRGQEARLRCSPMKGHSHVYWYRQLPEEGLKFMVYLQKENIIDESGMPKERFSAEFPKEGPSILRIQQVVRGDSAAYFCASSPSGVRTEAFFGQGTRLTVV.

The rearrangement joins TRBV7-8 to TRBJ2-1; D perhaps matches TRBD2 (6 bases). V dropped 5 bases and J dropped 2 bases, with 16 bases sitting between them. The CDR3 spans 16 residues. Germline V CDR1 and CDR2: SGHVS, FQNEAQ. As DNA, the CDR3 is TGTGCCAGCAGCCGAAATAGCGGTTCAGCCTACAATGAGCAGTTCTTC. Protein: CASSRNSGSAYNEQFF.

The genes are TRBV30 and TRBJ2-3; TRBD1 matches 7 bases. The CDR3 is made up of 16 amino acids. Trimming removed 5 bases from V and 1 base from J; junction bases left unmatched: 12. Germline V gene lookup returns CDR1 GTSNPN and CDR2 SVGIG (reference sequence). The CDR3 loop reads CAWGRHRGSGTDTQYF. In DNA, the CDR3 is TGTGCCTGGGGACGCCACAGGGGCTCGGGCACAGATACGCAGTATTTT.

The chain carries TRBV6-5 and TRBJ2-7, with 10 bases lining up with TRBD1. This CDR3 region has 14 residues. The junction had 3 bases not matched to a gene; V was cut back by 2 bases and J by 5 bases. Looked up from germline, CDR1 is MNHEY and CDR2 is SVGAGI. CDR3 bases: TGTGCCAGCAGTTACGGAGGGACAGGGGACGAGCAGTACTTC. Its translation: CASSYGGTGDEQYF.

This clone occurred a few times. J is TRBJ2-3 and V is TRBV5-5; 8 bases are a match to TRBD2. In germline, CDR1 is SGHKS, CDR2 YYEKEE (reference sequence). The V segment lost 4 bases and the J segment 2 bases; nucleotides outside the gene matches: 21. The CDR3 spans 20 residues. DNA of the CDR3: TGTGCCAGCAGCCCTGGCGGGGGTTCGTGGCGGGAGGTAACCACAGATACGCAGTATTTT. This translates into CASSPGGGSWREVTTDTQYF.

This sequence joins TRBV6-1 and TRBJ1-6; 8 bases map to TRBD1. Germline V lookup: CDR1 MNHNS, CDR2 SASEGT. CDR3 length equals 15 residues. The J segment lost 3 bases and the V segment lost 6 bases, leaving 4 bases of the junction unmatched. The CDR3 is CASSKTGDYNSPLHF. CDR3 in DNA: TGTGCCAGCAGCAAGACAGGGGACTATAATTCACCCCTCCACTTT.

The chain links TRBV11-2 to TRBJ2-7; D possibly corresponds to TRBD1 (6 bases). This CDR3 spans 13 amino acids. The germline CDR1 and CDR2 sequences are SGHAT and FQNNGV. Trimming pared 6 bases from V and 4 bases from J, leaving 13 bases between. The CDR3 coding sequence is TGTGCCAGCAGGCCCTTAACAGGGTACGAGCAGTACTTC. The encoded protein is CASRPLTGYEQYF.

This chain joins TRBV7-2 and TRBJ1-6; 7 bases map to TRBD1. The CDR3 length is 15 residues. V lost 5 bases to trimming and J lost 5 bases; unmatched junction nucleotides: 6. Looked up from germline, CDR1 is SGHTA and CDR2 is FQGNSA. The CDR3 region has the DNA TGTGCCAGCAGCCCCAGGGGGACCGATAATTCACCCCTCCACTTT. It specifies CASSPRGTDNSPLHF.

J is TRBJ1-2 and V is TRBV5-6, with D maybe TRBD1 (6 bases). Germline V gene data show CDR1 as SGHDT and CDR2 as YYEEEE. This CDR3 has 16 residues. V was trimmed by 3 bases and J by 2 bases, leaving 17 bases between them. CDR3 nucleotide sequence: TGTGCCAGCAGCTCGGCTGGGGGGGCGCGCAACTATGGCTACACCTTC. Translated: CASSSAGGARNYGYTF.

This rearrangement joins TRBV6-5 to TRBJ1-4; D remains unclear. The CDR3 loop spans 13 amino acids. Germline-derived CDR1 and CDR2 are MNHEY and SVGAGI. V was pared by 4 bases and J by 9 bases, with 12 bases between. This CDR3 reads CASSSLGWKKLFF. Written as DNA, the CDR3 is TGTGCCAGCAGTTCCCTGGGGTGGAAAAAACTGTTTTTT.

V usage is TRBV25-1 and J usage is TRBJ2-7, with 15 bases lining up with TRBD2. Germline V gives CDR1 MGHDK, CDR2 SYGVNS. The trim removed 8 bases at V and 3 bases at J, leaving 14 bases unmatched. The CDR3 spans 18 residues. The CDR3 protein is CASPGLAGGQEMFYEQYF. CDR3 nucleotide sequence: TGTGCCAGCCCCGGACTAGCGGGAGGGCAGGAAATGTTCTACGAGCAGTACTTC.

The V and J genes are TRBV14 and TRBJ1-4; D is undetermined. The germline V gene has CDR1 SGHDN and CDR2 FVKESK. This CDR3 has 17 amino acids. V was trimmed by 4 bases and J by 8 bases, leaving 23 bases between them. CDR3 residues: CASSRTKGLGVAEKLFF. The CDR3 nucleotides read TGTGCCAGCAGCCGTACCAAAGGTCTGGGAGTGGCGGAAAAACTGTTTTTT.

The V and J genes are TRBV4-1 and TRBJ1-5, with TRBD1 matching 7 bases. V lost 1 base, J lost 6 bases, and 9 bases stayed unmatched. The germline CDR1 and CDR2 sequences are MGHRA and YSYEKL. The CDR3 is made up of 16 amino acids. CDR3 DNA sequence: TGCGCCAGCAGCCAAGTCGCGACAGGGATGGTTCAGCCCCAGCATTTT. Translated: CASSQVATGMVQPQHF.

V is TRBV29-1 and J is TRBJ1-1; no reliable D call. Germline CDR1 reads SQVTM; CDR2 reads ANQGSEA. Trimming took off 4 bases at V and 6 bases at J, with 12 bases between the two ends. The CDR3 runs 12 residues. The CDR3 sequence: CSVAWGVSEAFF. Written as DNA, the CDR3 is TGCAGCGTTGCCTGGGGAGTATCTGAAGCTTTCTTT.

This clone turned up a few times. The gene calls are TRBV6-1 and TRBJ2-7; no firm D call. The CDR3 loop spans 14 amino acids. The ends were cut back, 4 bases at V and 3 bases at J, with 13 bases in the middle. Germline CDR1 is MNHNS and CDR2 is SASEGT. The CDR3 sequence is CASSVAATFYEQYF. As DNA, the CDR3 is TGTGCCAGCAGTGTAGCAGCTACTTTCTACGAGCAGTACTTC.

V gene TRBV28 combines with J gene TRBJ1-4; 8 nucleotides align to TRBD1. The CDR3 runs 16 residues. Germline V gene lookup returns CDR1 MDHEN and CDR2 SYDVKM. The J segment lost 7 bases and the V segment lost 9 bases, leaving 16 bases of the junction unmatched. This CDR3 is CASTGGRVYNSEKLFF. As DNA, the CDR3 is TGTGCCAGTACAGGGGGAAGGGTCTATAACAGTGAAAAACTGTTTTTT.

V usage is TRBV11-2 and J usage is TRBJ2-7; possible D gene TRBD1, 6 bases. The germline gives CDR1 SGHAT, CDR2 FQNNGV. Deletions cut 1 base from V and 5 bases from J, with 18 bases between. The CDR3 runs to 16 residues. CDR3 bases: TGTGCCAGCAGCTTAGGTGGACAGAGCACTTGGGACGAGCAGTACTTC. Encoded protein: CASSLGGQSTWDEQYF.

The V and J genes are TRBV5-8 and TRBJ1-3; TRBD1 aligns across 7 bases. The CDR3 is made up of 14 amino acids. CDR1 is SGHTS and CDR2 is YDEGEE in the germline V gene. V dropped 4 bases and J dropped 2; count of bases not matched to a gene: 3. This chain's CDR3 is CASSPGTAGNTIYF. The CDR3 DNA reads TGTGCCAGCAGCCCTGGGACAGCTGGAAACACCATATATTTT.

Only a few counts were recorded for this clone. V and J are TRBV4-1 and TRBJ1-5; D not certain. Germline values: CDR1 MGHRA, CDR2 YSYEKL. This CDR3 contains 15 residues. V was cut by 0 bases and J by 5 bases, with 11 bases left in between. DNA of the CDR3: TGCGCCAGCAGCCAAGAAAACAGTGGATATCAGCCCCAGCATTTT. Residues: CASSQENSGYQPQHF.

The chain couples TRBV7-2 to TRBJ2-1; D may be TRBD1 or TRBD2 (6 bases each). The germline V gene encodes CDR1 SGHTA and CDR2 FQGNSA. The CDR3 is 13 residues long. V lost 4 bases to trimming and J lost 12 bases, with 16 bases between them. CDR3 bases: TGTGCCAGCAGCTCCGGGGGCCCGGGTGGGCAGTTCTTC. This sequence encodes CASSSGGPGGQFF.

The CDR3, as DNA: TGTGCCAGCAGTTACGACGGATACAATCAGCCCCAGCATTTT. Its protein product is CASSYDGYNQPQHF. The J gene is TRBJ1-5, the V gene TRBV6-5, with no clear D. V was shortened by 2 bases and J by 3 bases, with 8 bases between the two germline ends. The germline CDR1 and CDR2 sequences are MNHEY and SVGAGI. CDR3 length: 14 amino acids.

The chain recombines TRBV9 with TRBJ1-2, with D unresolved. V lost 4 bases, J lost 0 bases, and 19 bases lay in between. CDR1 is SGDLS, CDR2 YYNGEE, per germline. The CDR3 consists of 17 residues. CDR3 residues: CASSRLFGKGANYGYTF. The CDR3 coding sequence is TGTGCCAGCAGCCGCCTATTCGGTAAGGGAGCTAACTATGGCTACACCTTC.

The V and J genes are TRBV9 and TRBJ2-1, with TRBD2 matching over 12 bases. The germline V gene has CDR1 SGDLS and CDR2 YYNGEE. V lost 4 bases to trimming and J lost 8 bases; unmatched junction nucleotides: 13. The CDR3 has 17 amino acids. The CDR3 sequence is CASSPSGLAGGQHEQFF. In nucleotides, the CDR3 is TGTGCCAGCAGCCCATCAGGGCTAGCGGGAGGGCAGCATGAGCAGTTCTTC.

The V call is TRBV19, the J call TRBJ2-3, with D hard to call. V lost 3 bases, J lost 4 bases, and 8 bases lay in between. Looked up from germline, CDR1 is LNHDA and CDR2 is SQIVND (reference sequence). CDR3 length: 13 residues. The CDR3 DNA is TGTGCCAGTAGTATGCTGGGTGCAGATACGCAGTATTTT. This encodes CASSMLGADTQYF. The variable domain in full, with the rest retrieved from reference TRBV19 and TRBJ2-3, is DGGITQSPKYLFRKEGQNVTLSCEQNLNHDAMYWYRQDPGQGLRLIYYSQIVNDFQKGDIAEGYSVSREKKESFPLTVTSAQKNPTAFYLCASSMLGADTQYFGPGTRLTVL.

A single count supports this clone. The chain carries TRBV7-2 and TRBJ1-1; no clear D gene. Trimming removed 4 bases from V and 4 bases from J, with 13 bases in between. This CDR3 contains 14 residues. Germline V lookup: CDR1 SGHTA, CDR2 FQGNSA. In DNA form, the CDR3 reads TGTGCCAGCAGCTCGGACCTTAGGGCCACTGAAGCTTTCTTT. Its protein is CASSSDLRATEAFF.